This T cell receptor (beta chain) is from a study of blood T cell repertoires in COVID-19. Across the study: Whether acute or convalescent, the COVID-19 samples came from the United States, Italy and Spain. PBMCs, B-cell-depleted T cells, or T cells provided the cDNA or gDNA that made up the material.

V was shortened by 2 bases and J by 4 bases, with 10 bases between the two germline ends. CDR3 length: 13 residues. The germline gives CDR1 SGDLS, CDR2 YYNGEE. This clone was observed a handful of times. It was during active infection that Seattle patients were enrolled and then longitudinally followed. Per the original data handling: Reference gene primers were amplified, and this amplification served to estimate nucleated cell counts. The repertoire was sequenced with immunoSEQ multiplex PCR; TCRdb's copy has only in-frame clones and lacks some. The DNA was the basis for D and trimming; V, J and clone size are from that table. The sample shows around 340,000 clones, around nine tenths of them seen only once.

The receptor's source is a woman between 55 and 75 years old with COVID-19, enrolled during active disease. The sequenced sample was peripheral blood. V and J are TRBV9 and TRBJ2-7; D may be TRBD1 (5 bases). The CDR3 DNA sequence: TGTGCCAGCAGCGTGACCCAGGGATACGAGCAGTACTTC. This encodes CASSVTQGYEQYF.